Shown below are 4 T cell receptor beta chains from a single sample sequenced in a study of blood T cells in healthy people across ages (dated by TCRdb to 2015 to 2017). Libraries were made using 5' RACE. The sequencer listed for this sample is Illumina HiSeq 2500. A second PCR of about 7 to 12 cycles was run with a J-beta primer mix and a sample-barcoded 5' primer. TCRdb reran the public reads through fastp at Q25 and MiXCR, keeping productive beta chains. For every CDR3 protein sequence, its rows merge into one entry that carries the most common genes and DNA. Here the sample has 780,000 or so distinct CDR3 sequences; just over 55% occur a single time. Around 25% of the sample goes to the ten largest clones. Specimen: blood. These receptors all stem from a man between 40 and 49 years old in good health.

The chain carries TRBV4-1 and TRBJ2-2; no firm D call. CDR3 length: 15 residues. Germline V lookup: CDR1 MGHRA, CDR2 YSYEKL. V was shortened by 4 bases and J by 1 base, with 10 bases between the two germline ends. The CDR3 nucleotides read TGCGCCAGCAGCCGGAGACAAGTGAACACCGGGGAGCTGTTTTTT. Translation: CASSRRQVNTGELFF.

The V call is TRBV29-1, the J call TRBJ1-1; D is unclear. Trimming removed 0 bases from V and 3 bases from J, with 20 bases in between. This CDR3 has 17 amino acids. Germline-derived CDR1 and CDR2 are SQVTM and ANQGSEA. The CDR3 sequence is CSVEEVSRRVLDTEAFF. As DNA, the CDR3 is TGCAGCGTTGAAGAGGTGAGTCGGAGAGTCCTCGACACTGAAGCTTTCTTT.

This chain joins TRBV10-3 and TRBJ1-1; 8 bases align to TRBD1. The CDR3 has 15 amino acids. The ends lost 0 bases at V and 1 base at J; junction bases unmatched: 1. Per the germline V gene, CDR1 is ENHRY and CDR2 is SYGVKD. CDR3 protein: CAISESQGANTEAFF. CDR3 DNA: TGTGCCATCAGTGAGTCTCAGGGGGCGAACACTGAAGCTTTCTTT.

This clonotype was picked up one time. This rearrangement joins TRBV7-2 to TRBJ2-3, with TRBD2 identical over 8 bases. V trimming: 8 bases; J trimming: 0 bases; junction bases outside the gene matches: 10. The CDR3 sequence is 16 residues long. The V gene's germline CDR1 is SGHTA and CDR2 FQGNSA. The CDR3 here is CASVRLSGTSTDTQYF. The DNA of the CDR3 is TGTGCCAGCGTACGCCTTAGCGGGACAAGCACAGATACGCAGTATTTT. Full variable domain (outside the CDR3, taken from reference TRBV7-2 and TRBJ2-3): GAGVSQSPSNKVTEKGKDVELRCDPISGHTALYWYRQSLGQGLEFLIYFQGNSAPDKSGLPSDRFSAERTGGSVSTLTIQRTQQEDSAVYLCASVRLSGTSTDTQYFGPGTRLTVL.